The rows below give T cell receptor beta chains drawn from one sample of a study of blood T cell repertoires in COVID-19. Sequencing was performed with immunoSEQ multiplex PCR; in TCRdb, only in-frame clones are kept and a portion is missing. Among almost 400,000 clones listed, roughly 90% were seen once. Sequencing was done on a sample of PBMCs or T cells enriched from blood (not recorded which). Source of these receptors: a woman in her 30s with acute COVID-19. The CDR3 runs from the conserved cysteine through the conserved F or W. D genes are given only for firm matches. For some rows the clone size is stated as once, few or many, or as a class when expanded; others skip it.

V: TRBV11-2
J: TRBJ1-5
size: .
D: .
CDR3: CASEPFMGEGNQPQHF
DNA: TGTGCCAGCGAGCCCTTCATGGGGGAGGGGAATCAGCCCCAGCATTTT

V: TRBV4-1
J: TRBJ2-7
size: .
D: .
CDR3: CASSQGVSYEQYF
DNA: TGCGCCAGCAGCCAAGGAGTTTCCTACGAGCAGTACTTC

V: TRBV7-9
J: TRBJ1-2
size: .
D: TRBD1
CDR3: CASSSTTPRDRETYGYTF
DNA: TGTGCCAGCAGCTCCACGACCCCTCGGGACAGAGAAACATATGGCTACACCTTC

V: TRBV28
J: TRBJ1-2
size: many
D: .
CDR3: CASSPPELNGYTF
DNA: TGTGCCAGCAGTCCCCCCGAACTTAATGGCTACACCTTC

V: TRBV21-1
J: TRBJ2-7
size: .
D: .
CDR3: CASSKDTGGVGYEQYF
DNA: TGTGCCAGCAGCAAAGACACAGGGGGCGTCGGCTACGAGCAGTACTTC

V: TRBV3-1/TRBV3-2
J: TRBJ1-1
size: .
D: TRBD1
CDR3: CASSNSDRAEAFF
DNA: TGTGCCAGCAGCAACTCGGACAGGGCTGAAGCTTTCTTT

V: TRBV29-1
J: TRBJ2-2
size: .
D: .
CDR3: CSVAGGGELFF
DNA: TGCAGCGTTGCTGGCGGGGGGGAGCTGTTTTTT

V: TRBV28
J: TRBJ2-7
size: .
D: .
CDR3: CASSLYEQYF
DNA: TGTGCCAGCAGTCTCTACGAGCAGTACTTC

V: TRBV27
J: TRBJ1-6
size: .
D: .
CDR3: CASSSGSLGSPLHF
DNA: TGTGCCAGCAGTTCCGGGTCCCTGGGTTCACCCCTCCACTTT

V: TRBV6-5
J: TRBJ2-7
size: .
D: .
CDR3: CASRSGSSYEQYF
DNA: TGTGCCAGCAGGTCGGGGAGCTCCTACGAGCAGTACTTC

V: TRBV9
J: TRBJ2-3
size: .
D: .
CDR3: CASSVDALTDTQYF
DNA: TGTGCCAGCAGCGTAGATGCACTCACAGATACGCAGTATTTT

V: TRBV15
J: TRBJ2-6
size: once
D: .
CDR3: CATSSSSGGANVLTF
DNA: TGTGCCACCAGCAGTTCATCAGGGGGGGCCAACGTCCTGACTTTC

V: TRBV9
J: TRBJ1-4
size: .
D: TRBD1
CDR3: CASSSDRENEKLFF
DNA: TGTGCCAGCAGCTCGGACAGGGAGAATGAAAAACTGTTTTTT

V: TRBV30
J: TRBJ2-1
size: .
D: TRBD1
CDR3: CAWSAPDRGYEQFF
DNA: TGTGCCTGGAGTGCCCCGGACAGGGGCTATGAGCAGTTCTTC

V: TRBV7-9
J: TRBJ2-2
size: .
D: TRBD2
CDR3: CASSLFMAGGVTGELFF
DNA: TGTGCCAGCAGCTTATTCATGGCGGGGGGCGTCACCGGGGAGCTGTTTTTT

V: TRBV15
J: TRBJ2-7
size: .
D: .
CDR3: CATSRGASVVYEQYF
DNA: TGTGCCACCAGCAGAGGAGCGAGCGTAGTATACGAGCAGTACTTC

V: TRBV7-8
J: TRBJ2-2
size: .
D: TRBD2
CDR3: CASSLRVAGYTGELFF
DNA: TGTGCCAGCAGCTTAAGGGTAGCGGGGTACACCGGGGAGCTGTTTTTT

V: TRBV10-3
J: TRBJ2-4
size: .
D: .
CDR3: CAITSGVKNIQYF
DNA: TGTGCCATCACTAGTGGCGTCAAAAACATTCAGTACTTC

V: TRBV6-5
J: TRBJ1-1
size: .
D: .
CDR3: CASSYLGSRLTEAFF
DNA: TGTGCCAGCAGTTACCTTGGTTCCCGGTTGACTGAAGCTTTCTTT

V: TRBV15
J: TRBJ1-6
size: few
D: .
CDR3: CATSTRPDSPLHF
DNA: TGTGCCACCAGCACCCGTCCGGATTCACCCCTCCACTTT

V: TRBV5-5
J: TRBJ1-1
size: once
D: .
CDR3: CASSLREKPADTEAFF
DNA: TGTGCCAGCAGCCTCAGGGAAAAACCGGCGGACACTGAAGCTTTCTTT

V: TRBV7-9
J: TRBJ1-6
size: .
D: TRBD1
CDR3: CASRPATGVDSPLHF
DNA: TGTGCCAGCAGACCCGCCACAGGGGTTGATTCACCCCTCCACTTT

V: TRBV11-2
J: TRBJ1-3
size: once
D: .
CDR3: CASRPRGGIRNTIYF
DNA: TGTGCCAGCAGACCTCGGGGCGGGATTAGAAACACCATATATTTT

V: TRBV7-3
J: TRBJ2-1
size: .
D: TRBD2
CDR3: CASSLTSGGSNEQFF
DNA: TGTGCCAGCAGCTTGACTAGCGGGGGTTCAAATGAGCAGTTCTTC

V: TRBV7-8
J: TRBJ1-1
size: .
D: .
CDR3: CASSRGGIRGTEAFF
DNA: TGTGCCAGCAGCCGGGGGGGGATAAGGGGCACTGAAGCTTTCTTT

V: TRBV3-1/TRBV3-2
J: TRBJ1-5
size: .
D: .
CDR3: CASSQGREGPQHF
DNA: TGTGCCAGCAGCCAGGGACGGGAGGGGCCCCAGCATTTT

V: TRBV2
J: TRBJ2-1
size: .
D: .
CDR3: CASSDSQGGYNEQFF
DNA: TGTGCCAGCAGTGATTCGCAGGGGGGTTACAATGAGCAGTTCTTC

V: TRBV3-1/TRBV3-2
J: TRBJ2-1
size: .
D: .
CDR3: CASSHPGSPYNEQFF
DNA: TGTGCCAGCAGCCATCCAGGGTCCCCTTACAATGAGCAGTTCTTC

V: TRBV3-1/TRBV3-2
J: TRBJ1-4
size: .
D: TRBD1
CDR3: CASSQDPGGLQEKLFF
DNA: TGTGCCAGCAGCCAAGATCCAGGGGGCTTACAGGAAAAACTGTTTTTT

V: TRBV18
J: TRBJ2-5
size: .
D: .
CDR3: CASSSGTLQETQYF
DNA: TGTGCCAGCTCCTCCGGGACACTTCAAGAGACCCAGTACTTC

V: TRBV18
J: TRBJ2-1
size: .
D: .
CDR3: CASSPGLEQFF
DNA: TGTGCCAGCTCACCAGGGCTTGAGCAGTTCTTC

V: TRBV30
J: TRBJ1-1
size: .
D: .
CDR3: CAWSVRGGDTEAFF
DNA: TGTGCCTGGAGTGTACGAGGGGGGGACACTGAAGCTTTCTTT

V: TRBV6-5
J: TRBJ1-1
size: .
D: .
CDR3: CASRPQGRGTEAFF
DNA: TGTGCCAGCAGACCTCAGGGGCGCGGAACTGAAGCTTTCTTT

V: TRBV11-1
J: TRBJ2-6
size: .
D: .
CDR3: CASSLSGTGANVLTF
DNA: TGTGCCAGCAGCTTATCGGGTACGGGGGCCAACGTCCTGACTTTC

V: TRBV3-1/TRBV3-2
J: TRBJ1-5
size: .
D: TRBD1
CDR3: CASSHLAEADRGDRQPQHF
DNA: TGTGCCAGCAGCCATTTAGCGGAGGCAGACAGGGGGGACAGACAGCCCCAGCATTTT

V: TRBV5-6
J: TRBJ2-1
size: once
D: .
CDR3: CASSFATAGYNEQFF
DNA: TGTGCCAGCAGCTTCGCGACAGCTGGCTACAATGAGCAGTTCTTC

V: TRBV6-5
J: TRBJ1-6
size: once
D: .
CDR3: CASSSRNTYNSPLHF
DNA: TGTGCCAGCAGCTCCCGAAACACCTATAATTCACCCCTCCACTTT

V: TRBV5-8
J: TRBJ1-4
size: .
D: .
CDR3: CASSGENGEQEKLFF
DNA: TGTGCCAGCAGCGGGGAGAACGGGGAGCAGGAAAAACTGTTTTTT

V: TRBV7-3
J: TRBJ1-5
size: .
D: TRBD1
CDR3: CASSQGQNQPQHF
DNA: TGTGCCAGCAGCCAGGGACAGAATCAGCCCCAGCATTTT

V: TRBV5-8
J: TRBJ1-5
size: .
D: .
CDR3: CASSFYGGLGVSNQPQHF
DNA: TGTGCCAGCAGCTTTTACGGGGGGCTAGGCGTTAGCAATCAGCCCCAGCATTTT

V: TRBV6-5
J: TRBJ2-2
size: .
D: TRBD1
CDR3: CASSPQTGVSGELFF
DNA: TGTGCCAGCAGCCCCCAGACAGGGGTTTCCGGGGAGCTGTTTTTT

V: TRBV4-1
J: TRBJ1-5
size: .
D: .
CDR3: CASSQQPEQGRVNQPQHF
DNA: TGCGCCAGCAGCCAACAACCCGAACAGGGAAGGGTCAATCAGCCCCAGCATTTT

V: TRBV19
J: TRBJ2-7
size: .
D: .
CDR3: CASSIVWGFPYEQYF
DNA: TGTGCCAGTAGTATAGTCTGGGGCTTCCCTTACGAGCAGTACTTC

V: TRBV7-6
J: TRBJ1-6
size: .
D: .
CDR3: CASSPSGQGRSPLHF
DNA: TGTGCCAGCAGCCCATCCGGGCAGGGTCGTTCACCCCTCCACTTT

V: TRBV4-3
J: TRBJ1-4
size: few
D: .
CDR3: CASSQDPTKWTTAIWPNEKLFF
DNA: TGCGCCAGCAGCCAAGATCCTACAAAATGGACTACTGCGATATGGCCTAATGAAAAACTGTTTTTT

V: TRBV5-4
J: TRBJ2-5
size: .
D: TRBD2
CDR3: CASSRVAGGQETQYF
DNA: TGTGCCAGCAGCCGAGTAGCGGGAGGTCAAGAGACCCAGTACTTC

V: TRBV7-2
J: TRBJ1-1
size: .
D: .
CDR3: CASSAGPLNTEAFF
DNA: TGTGCCAGCAGCGCGGGACCGTTGAACACTGAAGCTTTCTTT

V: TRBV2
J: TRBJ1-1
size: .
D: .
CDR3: CASSVAGRGEAFF
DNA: TGTGCCAGCAGTGTAGCGGGACGGGGGGAAGCTTTCTTT

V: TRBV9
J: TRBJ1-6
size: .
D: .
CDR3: CASSVTPGLDNSPLHF
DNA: TGTGCCAGCAGCGTAACGCCCGGGTTGGATAATTCACCCCTCCACTTT

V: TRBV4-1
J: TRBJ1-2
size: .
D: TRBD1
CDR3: CASSQVGQANYGYTF
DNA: TGCGCCAGCAGCCAAGTCGGACAGGCTAACTATGGCTACACCTTC

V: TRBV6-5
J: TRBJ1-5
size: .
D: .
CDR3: CASRPAGGAVQPQHF
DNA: TGTGCCAGCAGGCCCGCGGGGGGCGCGGTTCAGCCCCAGCATTTT

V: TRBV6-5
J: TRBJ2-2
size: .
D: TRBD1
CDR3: CASRSGGWTGELFF
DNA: TGTGCCAGCAGGTCAGGGGGATGGACCGGGGAGCTGTTTTTT